This T cell receptor beta chain is from a study of T cell repertoires in cytomegalovirus infection. Germline values: CDR1 SGDLS, CDR2 YYNGEE. V shed 3 bases and J 8 bases; nucleotides not matched to a gene: 9. The CDR3 covers 15 residues. As for this clonotype: Its antigen remains unknown.

TCRdb fed the reads into MiXCR, producing one record per CDR3 protein. The repertoire holds around 100,000 distinct CDR3 sequences, under 55% seen once, with 74% in the top ten. This TCR was recovered from a human donor in good health (CMV status not recorded). Some clones in this sample may be carry-over from other donors' samples. The chain is built from TRBV9 and TRBJ2-1, with 9 bases identical to TRBD2. The sample here was CD8+ T cells from cultured PBMCs, taken from culture after CMV antigen stimulation. The CDR3 region has the DNA TGTGCCAGCAGCGGCGGGGGGGCCGTGAGCGATGAGCAGTTCTTC. This sequence encodes CASSGGGAVSDEQFF.